This is a list of T cell receptor beta chains from one sample in a study of Ad26.COV2.S vaccination and SARS-CoV-2 variants. The repertoire was sequenced with immunoSEQ multiplex PCR; TCRdb's copy has only in-frame clones and lacks some. Among over 250,000 clones, more than 70% were seen once, and the ten largest hold 2.5% to 3.5%. This specimen was peripheral blood, taken in a trial of Ad26.COV2.S vaccine versus placebo. The receptor source for this set is a person aged 18 to 59 who received the Ad26.COV2.S COVID-19 vaccine or a placebo. Both conserved end residues are part of each CDR3. Fields, in order: J gene, CDR3 length, V gene, clone size, CDR3 protein. The size field is filled for only some rows; it gives once, few, many or a size class.

TRBJ1-1 14 TRBV2 once CASKGGGVRTEAFF
TRBJ1-5 19 TRBV6-2/TRBV6-3 few CASSPILGTGGWGNQPQHF
TRBJ2-1 15 TRBV4-3 - CASSPRGGPYNEQFF
TRBJ2-7 15 TRBV4-3 - CASSQGTGVTYEQYF
TRBJ2-1 18 TRBV5-1 - CASSLEVVRLFSYNEQFF
TRBJ1-1 15 TRBV10-3 - CAISEGGTVNTEAFF
TRBJ2-1 11 TRBV5-6 - CASSSTGAQFF
TRBJ2-7 17 TRBV12-5 - CASGLVIYRALGYEQYF
TRBJ2-2 14 TRBV7-9 - CASSLVGGTGELFF
TRBJ2-3 16 TRBV5-4 - CASSLASGSQKDTQYF
TRBJ2-7 14 TRBV27 - CASSLYRTTGEQYF
TRBJ1-1 16 TRBV4-1 few CASSQGRQGGFAEAFF
TRBJ1-1 17 TRBV4-1 - CASSQEVQIKLNTEAFF
TRBJ2-7 12 TRBV7-2 - CASSPDSGEQYF
TRBJ2-1 17 TRBV29-1 - CSVDDPRPGSSYNEQFF
TRBJ2-1 16 TRBV5-1 - CASSLSPTSGFNEQFF
TRBJ2-3 14 TRBV5-1 - CASSLVPPTDTQYF
TRBJ2-7 13 TRBV15 - CATKRRGRGEQYF
TRBJ1-2 17 TRBV7-2 - CASSSRRDRGTGYGYTF
TRBJ1-3 14 TRBV7-2 - CASSLAGAGNTIYF
TRBJ2-1 14 TRBV5-1 - CASSLAEGGNEQFF
TRBJ2-1 16 TRBV6-1 - CASSEERYMSYNEQFF
TRBJ2-7 12 TRBV6-2/TRBV6-3 - CASSYYTYEQYF
TRBJ1-4 13 TRBV12-3/TRBV12-4 - CASSLGGREKLFF
TRBJ1-4 15 TRBV12-5 once CASGLEGGRGEKLFF
TRBJ2-1 14 TRBV7-9 - CASSLAVVNNEQFF
TRBJ2-7 15 TRBV9 - CASSPRTGSAGEQYF
TRBJ1-1 13 TRBV5-1 - CASKDRENTEAFF
TRBJ2-3 15 TRBV6-5 - CASSYGGEDLDTQYF
TRBJ1-1 11 TRBV6-1 - CASSDNTEAFF
TRBJ2-5 14 TRBV5-1 - CASSLAGYQETQYF
TRBJ2-3 13 TRBV3-1/TRBV3-2 - CASSQRQFDTQYF
TRBJ1-1 13 TRBV5-1 - CASSYYSGGEAFF